Listed below are T cell receptor beta chains from one sample, sequenced in a study of CD8+ T cells in alopecia areata. Sequencing used immunoSEQ multiplex PCR; TCRdb keeps in-frame clones, though not all of them. The sample comprises 120,000 or so clones, under 65% of which are singletons, and more than 5.5% rests with the top ten. The specimen was CD4+ T cells sorted from blood, collected at week 4, from a patient treated with tofacitinib. These TCRs come from a human donor with alopecia areata. Both conserved end residues are part of each CDR3. The D gene is left open where the match is weak. Clone size is not always given. Where it is, it says once, few, many or a class for expanded clones.

len: 12; d_gene: NA; v_gene: TRBV30; abundance: NA; j_gene: TRBJ1-5; CDR3aa: CAWSGPQRPQHF; CDR3nt: TGTGCCTGGAGTGGACCACAACGGCCCCAGCATTTT
len: 14; d_gene: NA; v_gene: TRBV7-3; abundance: NA; j_gene: TRBJ2-1; CDR3aa: CASSLTKGPHEQFF; CDR3nt: TGTGCCAGCAGCTTAACGAAAGGACCCCATGAGCAGTTCTTC
len: 18; d_gene: TRBD2; v_gene: TRBV15; abundance: NA; j_gene: TRBJ2-1; CDR3aa: CATSSRDGTRYFNNEQFF; CDR3nt: TGTGCCACCAGCAGCCGCGACGGGACTAGATATTTCAACAATGAGCAGTTCTTC
len: 12; d_gene: NA; v_gene: TRBV7-9; abundance: NA; j_gene: TRBJ2-4; CDR3aa: CASSRAGGIQYF; CDR3nt: TGTGCCAGCAGCAGGGCCGGGGGCATTCAGTACTTC
len: 13; d_gene: NA; v_gene: TRBV2; abundance: once; j_gene: TRBJ2-1; CDR3aa: CASSVQAANEQFF; CDR3nt: TGTGCCAGCAGTGTTCAGGCAGCCAATGAGCAGTTCTTC
len: 15; d_gene: NA; v_gene: TRBV6-1; abundance: once; j_gene: TRBJ1-6; CDR3aa: CASSDRGVRGSPLHF; CDR3nt: TGTGCCAGCAGTGATCGTGGGGTTAGGGGTTCACCCCTCCACTTT
len: 12; d_gene: NA; v_gene: TRBV30; abundance: NA; j_gene: TRBJ2-5; CDR3aa: CAWSLAEETQYF; CDR3nt: TGTGCCTGGAGTCTAGCAGAAGAGACCCAGTACTTC
len: 15; d_gene: NA; v_gene: TRBV6-6; abundance: NA; j_gene: TRBJ2-1; CDR3aa: CASSPGEVSYNEQFF; CDR3nt: TGTGCCAGCAGCCCCGGCGAGGTCTCCTACAATGAGCAGTTCTTC
len: 14; d_gene: NA; v_gene: TRBV2; abundance: NA; j_gene: TRBJ2-7; CDR3aa: CASSRTFLTYEQYF; CDR3nt: TGTGCCAGCAGTAGGACATTCCTTACCTACGAGCAGTACTTC
len: 15; d_gene: TRBD1; v_gene: TRBV4-3; abundance: NA; j_gene: TRBJ2-2; CDR3aa: CASSPGTGGTGELFF; CDR3nt: TGCGCCAGCAGCCCAGGGACAGGGGGGACCGGGGAGCTGTTTTTT
len: 15; d_gene: NA; v_gene: TRBV25-1; abundance: NA; j_gene: TRBJ1-5; CDR3aa: CASSGAVGGGQPQHF; CDR3nt: TGTGCCAGCAGTGGGGCCGTTGGCGGAGGTCAGCCCCAGCATTTT
len: 15; d_gene: TRBD1; v_gene: TRBV18; abundance: NA; j_gene: TRBJ2-7; CDR3aa: CASSAGQDSTYEQYF; CDR3nt: TGTGCCAGCTCAGCCGGACAGGATAGCACCTACGAGCAGTACTTC
len: 16; d_gene: NA; v_gene: TRBV15; abundance: NA; j_gene: TRBJ2-3; CDR3aa: CATSRDRPRGTDTQYF; CDR3nt: TGTGCCACCAGCAGAGATCGACCCAGGGGCACAGATACGCAGTATTTT
len: 14; d_gene: TRBD2; v_gene: TRBV7-9; abundance: NA; j_gene: TRBJ2-1; CDR3aa: CASSSSGGYNEQFF; CDR3nt: TGTGCCAGCAGCTCTAGCGGGGGGTACAATGAGCAGTTCTTC
len: 13; d_gene: TRBD1; v_gene: TRBV28; abundance: few; j_gene: TRBJ1-2; CDR3aa: CASSLLTGEGYTF; CDR3nt: TGTGCCAGCAGTTTGCTTACAGGGGAAGGCTACACCTTC
len: 17; d_gene: NA; v_gene: TRBV9; abundance: few; j_gene: TRBJ1-6; CDR3aa: CASSPIAGLGGNSPLHF; CDR3nt: TGTGCCAGCAGCCCCATCGCAGGGTTGGGAGGGAATTCACCCCTCCACTTT
len: 16; d_gene: TRBD1; v_gene: TRBV19; abundance: NA; j_gene: TRBJ2-3; CDR3aa: CASSPGTGGRTDTQYF; CDR3nt: TGTGCCAGTAGTCCGGGGACAGGGGGCCGCACAGATACGCAGTATTTT
len: 13; d_gene: NA; v_gene: TRBV2; abundance: NA; j_gene: TRBJ2-7; CDR3aa: CASSEIAFYEQYF; CDR3nt: TGTGCCAGCAGTGAAATTGCATTCTACGAGCAGTACTTC
len: 13; d_gene: NA; v_gene: TRBV7-8; abundance: few; j_gene: TRBJ2-7; CDR3aa: CASSPSPGHEQYF; CDR3nt: TGTGCCAGCAGCCCGAGCCCGGGCCACGAGCAGTACTTC
len: 17; d_gene: NA; v_gene: TRBV7-9; abundance: NA; j_gene: TRBJ2-7; CDR3aa: CASSRRRTEYSSYEQYF; CDR3nt: TGTGCCAGCAGTCGACGCAGGACGGAATATAGCTCCTACGAGCAGTACTTC
len: 13; d_gene: TRBD1; v_gene: TRBV5-1; abundance: NA; j_gene: TRBJ1-1; CDR3aa: CASSTGQGVEAFF; CDR3nt: TGCGCCAGCAGCACCGGACAGGGGGTTGAAGCTTTCTTT
len: 14; d_gene: TRBD1; v_gene: TRBV5-1; abundance: NA; j_gene: TRBJ2-5; CDR3aa: CASSPTGGIETQYF; CDR3nt: TGCGCCAGCAGCCCGACAGGGGGCATAGAGACCCAGTACTTC
len: 12; d_gene: NA; v_gene: TRBV5-1; abundance: NA; j_gene: TRBJ2-7; CDR3aa: CASSLPSYEQYF; CDR3nt: TGCGCCAGCAGCCTGCCTTCCTACGAGCAGTACTTC
len: 14; d_gene: NA; v_gene: TRBV30; abundance: NA; j_gene: TRBJ2-3; CDR3aa: CAWSSVEGRVRVYF; CDR3nt: TGTGCCTGGAGTTCCGTGGAAGGCAGGGTCCGTGTGTATTTT
len: 12; d_gene: TRBD1; v_gene: TRBV29-1; abundance: NA; j_gene: TRBJ2-7; CDR3aa: CSVEGQGYEQYF; CDR3nt: TGCAGCGTTGAAGGACAGGGGTACGAGCAGTACTTC
len: 16; d_gene: NA; v_gene: TRBV28; abundance: NA; j_gene: TRBJ1-5; CDR3aa: CASSLGGRLGNQPQHF; CDR3nt: TGTGCCAGCAGTCTGGGAGGGAGATTGGGCAATCAGCCCCAGCATTTT
len: 15; d_gene: NA; v_gene: TRBV5-4; abundance: NA; j_gene: TRBJ1-5; CDR3aa: CASSLDPGGNQPQHF; CDR3nt: TGTGCCAGCAGCTTGGATCCAGGGGGCAATCAGCCCCAGCATTTT
len: 14; d_gene: TRBD2; v_gene: TRBV30; abundance: NA; j_gene: TRBJ2-5; CDR3aa: CAWSVRGSPETQYF; CDR3nt: TGTGCCTGGAGTGTACGCGGGAGTCCGGAGACCCAGTACTTC
len: 12; d_gene: NA; v_gene: TRBV29-1; abundance: NA; j_gene: TRBJ2-5; CDR3aa: CSVVWRQETQYF; CDR3nt: TGCAGCGTTGTGTGGCGGCAAGAGACCCAGTACTTC
len: 14; d_gene: NA; v_gene: TRBV6-5; abundance: few; j_gene: TRBJ1-1; CDR3aa: CASSYPRAPWQAFF; CDR3nt: TGTGCCAGCAGCTACCCCAGGGCCCCATGGCAAGCTTTCTTT
len: 11; d_gene: TRBD2; v_gene: TRBV29-1; abundance: few; j_gene: TRBJ2-1; CDR3aa: CSVGLAEEQFF; CDR3nt: TGCAGCGTGGGACTAGCGGAGGAGCAGTTCTTC
len: 14; d_gene: NA; v_gene: TRBV5-6; abundance: NA; j_gene: TRBJ2-6; CDR3aa: CASSLISGANVLTF; CDR3nt: TGTGCCAGCAGCTTGATCTCGGGGGCCAACGTCCTGACTTTC
len: 15; d_gene: NA; v_gene: TRBV14; abundance: NA; j_gene: TRBJ1-1; CDR3aa: CASSALGRLNTEAFF; CDR3nt: TGTGCCAGCAGCGCACTTGGACGGCTGAACACTGAAGCTTTCTTT
len: 18; d_gene: TRBD2; v_gene: TRBV11-2; abundance: NA; j_gene: TRBJ2-1; CDR3aa: CASSLYSGRSGGFNEQFF; CDR3nt: TGTGCCAGCAGCTTATACTCAGGTCGTAGCGGGGGGTTCAATGAGCAGTTCTTC
len: 13; d_gene: NA; v_gene: TRBV30; abundance: NA; j_gene: TRBJ1-5; CDR3aa: CAWSEGRGQPQHF; CDR3nt: TGTGCCTGGAGTGAGGGCAGGGGTCAGCCCCAGCATTTT
len: 11; d_gene: NA; v_gene: TRBV20-1; abundance: NA; j_gene: TRBJ2-5; CDR3aa: CSAGDSETQYF; CDR3nt: TGCAGTGCGGGGGATTCGGAGACCCAGTACTTC
len: 11; d_gene: NA; v_gene: TRBV29-1; abundance: NA; j_gene: TRBJ2-5; CDR3aa: CSVAGEETQYF; CDR3nt: TGCAGCGTTGCAGGGGAGGAGACCCAGTACTTC
len: 13; d_gene: NA; v_gene: TRBV7-2; abundance: few; j_gene: TRBJ2-5; CDR3aa: CASSMDSQETQYF; CDR3nt: TGTGCCAGCAGCATGGACAGTCAAGAGACCCAGTACTTC
len: 12; d_gene: NA; v_gene: TRBV7-2; abundance: few; j_gene: TRBJ2-5; CDR3aa: CASSTYQETQYF; CDR3nt: TGTGCCAGCAGCACCTACCAAGAGACCCAGTACTTC
len: 12; d_gene: NA; v_gene: TRBV5-4; abundance: NA; j_gene: TRBJ2-7; CDR3aa: CASSVLGGEQYF; CDR3nt: TGTGCCAGCAGCGTCCTAGGGGGGGAGCAGTACTTC
len: 13; d_gene: NA; v_gene: TRBV4-2; abundance: few; j_gene: TRBJ1-2; CDR3aa: CASSQGAEYGYTF; CDR3nt: TGTGCCAGCAGCCAAGGGGCAGAGTATGGCTACACCTTC
len: 13; d_gene: NA; v_gene: TRBV9; abundance: few; j_gene: TRBJ2-1; CDR3aa: CASSEQAAAPQFF; CDR3nt: TGTGCCAGCAGCGAGCAAGCCGCGGCCCCGCAGTTCTTC
len: 17; d_gene: NA; v_gene: TRBV27; abundance: NA; j_gene: TRBJ2-7; CDR3aa: CASSLRFMGDRTYEQYF; CDR3nt: TGTGCCAGCAGTTTACGGTTCATGGGTGACAGGACCTACGAGCAGTACTTC
len: 14; d_gene: TRBD2; v_gene: TRBV5-1; abundance: NA; j_gene: TRBJ2-5; CDR3aa: CASSGVGGKETQYF; CDR3nt: TGCGCCAGCAGCGGCGTCGGGGGGAAAGAGACCCAGTACTTC
len: 17; d_gene: NA; v_gene: TRBV28; abundance: few; j_gene: TRBJ1-4; CDR3aa: CASSLRLGPGAGEKLFF; CDR3nt: TGTGCCAGCAGTTTGCGTCTCGGCCCAGGGGCTGGTGAAAAACTGTTTTTT
len: 16; d_gene: NA; v_gene: TRBV7-8; abundance: NA; j_gene: TRBJ2-1; CDR3aa: CASGGGKTGRDNEQFF; CDR3nt: TGTGCCAGCGGAGGGGGGAAAACGGGACGTGACAATGAGCAGTTCTTC
len: 12; d_gene: NA; v_gene: TRBV6-5; abundance: NA; j_gene: TRBJ1-2; CDR3aa: CASTLGGYGYTF; CDR3nt: TGTGCCAGCACCCTCGGGGGCTATGGCTACACCTTC
len: 13; d_gene: TRBD2; v_gene: TRBV5-1; abundance: NA; j_gene: TRBJ2-7; CDR3aa: CASKDATGTSVNF; CDR3nt: TGCGCCAGCAAGGACGCAACCGGGACTAGCGTGAACTTC
len: 11; d_gene: NA; v_gene: TRBV20-1; abundance: NA; j_gene: TRBJ2-7; CDR3aa: CRKKTCYEQYF; CDR3nt: TGCAGGAAAAAGACCTGCTACGAGCAGTACTTC
len: 15; d_gene: NA; v_gene: TRBV19; abundance: NA; j_gene: TRBJ2-2; CDR3aa: CASSAAPPGAGELFF; CDR3nt: TGTGCCAGTAGTGCCGCCCCTCCAGGGGCCGGGGAGCTGTTTTTT
len: 15; d_gene: TRBD1; v_gene: TRBV5-1; abundance: NA; j_gene: TRBJ2-1; CDR3aa: CASSSRQGAGNEQFF; CDR3nt: TGCGCCAGCAGCTCACGACAGGGGGCAGGCAATGAGCAGTTCTTC
len: 16; d_gene: NA; v_gene: TRBV6-5; abundance: NA; j_gene: TRBJ1-3; CDR3aa: CASSYYGVDSGNTIYF; CDR3nt: TGTGCCAGCAGTTACTATGGGGTCGACTCTGGAAACACCATATATTTT